These 5 T cell receptor beta chains were all obtained from the same sample, sequenced in a study of blood T cell repertoires in COVID-19. This table comes from immunoSEQ multiplex PCR, and its TCRdb copy is limited to in-frame clones, with some not included. The table includes 140,000 to 150,000 clones, 86% detected once. The specimen was PBMCs or T cells enriched from blood (not recorded which). Receptors originate from a man between 50 and 59 years old who had recovered from COVID-19.

The genes are TRBV30 and TRBJ1-6; D unclear. Germline CDR1 GTSNPN, CDR2 SVGIG (reference sequence). The CDR3 loop spans 12 amino acids. Trimming took 2 bases from V and 7 from J, leaving 6 bases between them. CDR3: CAWSTLNSPLHF. The CDR3 nucleotides are TGTGCCTGGAGTACATTAAATTCACCCCTCCACTTT.

The chain links TRBV3-1 (or the pseudogene TRBV3-2) to TRBJ1-3, with TRBD1 matching 7 bases. Germline V gives CDR1 LGHDT, CDR2 YNNKEL (reference sequence). The trim removed 4 bases at V and 1 base at J, leaving 4 bases unmatched. This CDR3 is built from 15 residues. The CDR3 sequence: CASSRFRGSGNTIYF. DNA for the CDR3: TGTGCCAGCAGCCGCTTCAGGGGGTCTGGAAACACCATATATTTT.

Points on this clone: Other DNA sequences from this sample encode an identical CDR3 as well. V gene TRBV28 combines with J gene TRBJ1-4; the match to TRBD1 covers 10 bases. Germline assignment: CDR1 MDHEN and CDR2 SYDVKM. The junction had 4 bases not matched to a gene; V was cut back by 4 bases and J by 5 bases. The CDR3 is 15 amino acids. CDR3 nucleotide sequence: TGTGCCAGCAGTTCCCCGGGACAGGGGAATGAAAAACTGTTTTTT. It yields the protein CASSSPGQGNEKLFF.

The chain is built from TRBV7-2 and TRBJ2-7; 9 bases agree with TRBD2. Germline loops: CDR1 SGHTA, CDR2 FQGNSA. This CDR3 has 13 residues. J lost 5 bases, V lost 6 bases, and 5 bases had no gene match. The CDR3 sequence is CASRLSGGNEQYF. CDR3 sequence (DNA): TGTGCCAGCAGACTAAGCGGGGGGAACGAGCAGTACTTC.

The table lists this clone with a few counts. J is TRBJ2-5 and V is TRBV5-4; D may be TRBD1 (6 bases). The germline V gene encodes CDR1 SGHNT and CDR2 YYREEE (reference sequence). The CDR3 sequence is 14 residues long. The V end was cut by 0 bases, the J end by 5 bases, with 11 bases between. CDR3 DNA sequence: TGTGCCAGCAGCTTGGGGGGCAGGGGCGAGACCCAGTACTTC. It encodes CASSLGGRGETQYF.